These 26 T cell receptor beta chains originate from one sample sequenced in a study of cytomegalovirus exposure and HLA in healthy donors. Generated by immunoSEQ multiplex PCR, the TCRdb table keeps only in-frame clones and is missing some. The sample gives approximately 300,000 clones, about nine tenths of which show up once; roughly 1.2% is in the top ten. The source material was PBMCs. The receptor set was obtained from a woman aged 25 to 39 in good health and CMV-seropositive.

The chain combines TRBV28 with TRBJ2-1; TRBD2 matches 13 bases. The CDR3 length is 16 residues. V gave up 5 bases and J gave up 9 bases; unmatched junction bases: 10. The V gene's germline CDR1 is MDHEN and CDR2 SYDVKM. CDR3 region: CASSPLPGLAGIEQFF. The CDR3 nucleotides read TGTGCCAGCAGTCCTCTTCCGGGACTAGCGGGAATTGAGCAGTTCTTC.

The chain couples TRBV27 to TRBJ2-3; D is ambiguous. The V end lost 5 bases, the J end lost 1 base, and 13 bases lay between the germline ends. The CDR3 is 15 amino acids. Per germline, CDR1 MNHEY and CDR2 SMNVEV (reference sequence). The CDR3 nucleotides read TGTGCCAGCAGTCTTCAAGGCCGGGGCACAGATACGCAGTATTTT. Its protein is CASSLQGRGTDTQYF.

The chain is built from TRBV30 and TRBJ2-7; D unclear. The ends were cut back, 4 bases at V and 6 bases at J, with 4 bases in the middle. This CDR3 comprises 9 residues. Germline-derived CDR1 and CDR2 are GTSNPN and SVGIG (reference sequence). CDR3 amino acids: CAWIVEQYF. CDR3 coding DNA: TGTGCCTGGATTGTCGAGCAGTACTTC. Supplemented by reference TRBV30 and TRBJ2-7, the full variable domain reads SQTIHQWPATLVQPVGSPLSLECTVEGTSNPNLYWYRQAAGRGLQLLFYSVGIGQISSEVPQNLSASRPQDRQFILSSKKLLLSDSGFYLCAWIVEQYFGPGTRLTVT.

This chain links TRBV7-6 with TRBJ1-2; possibly TRBD1 for D (5 bases). Germline CDR1 and CDR2: SGHVS and FNYEAQ. The length of the CDR3 is 15 residues. Trimming took off 5 bases at V and 0 bases at J, with 13 bases between the two ends. CDR3 in amino acids: CASSPPGLTNYGYTF. The CDR3 DNA reads TGTGCCAGCAGCCCCCCGGGGCTCACTAACTATGGCTACACCTTC.

The rearrangement links TRBV18 to TRBJ2-1, with 12 bases that match TRBD2. Germline V CDR1 and CDR2: KGHSH, LQKENI. V dropped 2 bases and J dropped 9; count of bases not matched to a gene: 8. The CDR3 spans 16 residues. The DNA for the CDR3 is TGTGCCAGCTCACCAGTCGGACTAGCGGGAATGGGTGAGCAGTTCTTC. Translation gives CASSPVGLAGMGEQFF.

The CDR3 DNA is TGTGCCAGCAGTTTACGGGAGGCCTACGAGCAGTACTTC. The encoded protein is CASSLREAYEQYF. The V call is TRBV27, the J call TRBJ2-7, with TRBD2 matching over 7 bases. The CDR3 covers 13 residues. Per the germline V gene, CDR1 is MNHEY and CDR2 is SMNVEV (reference sequence). The trim removed 2 bases at V and 2 bases at J, leaving 0 bases unmatched.

This chain joins TRBV7-2 and TRBJ2-1; possibly TRBD1 or TRBD2 for D (5 bases each). The CDR3 contains 17 residues. V shed 1 base and J shed 1 base, with 14 bases lying between them. Looked up from germline, CDR1 is SGHTA and CDR2 is FQGNSA. CDR3 DNA sequence: TGTGCCAGCAGCTTAGAGCTCCGGGACGAGTCCTACAATGAGCAGTTCTTC. It yields the protein CASSLELRDESYNEQFF.

This clone was counted a few times. The chain employs TRBV28 and TRBJ1-5, with 11 bases aligning to TRBD1. The CDR3 runs to 16 residues. Per the germline V gene, CDR1 is MDHEN and CDR2 is SYDVKM. V shed 5 bases, J shed 9 bases, and the junction held 12 bases outside the gene matches. The CDR3 here is CASSEGQGDGFRPQHF. CDR3 coding DNA: TGTGCCAGCAGTGAGGGACAGGGGGATGGGTTTCGGCCCCAGCATTTT.

This clone was picked up a small number of times. The chain links TRBV7-9 to TRBJ2-7; no clear D gene. Trimming removed 0 bases at V and 7 bases at J, with 10 bases between. CDR3 length: 13 amino acids. The germline gives CDR1 SEHNR, CDR2 FQNEAQ (reference sequence). CDR3 nucleotide sequence: TGTGCCAGCAGCTTAGCCTCCGGGTTTGAGCAGTACTTC. It yields the protein CASSLASGFEQYF. Complete variable domain (other parts from reference TRBV7-9 and TRBJ2-7): DTGVSQNPRHKITKRGQNVTFRCDPISEHNRLYWYRQTLGQGPEFLTYFQNEAQLEKSRLLSDRFSAERPKGSFSTLEIQRTEQGDSAMYLCASSLASGFEQYFGPGTRLTVT.

The chain couples TRBV11-2 to TRBJ2-5, with D perhaps assigned TRBD1 or TRBD2 (6 bases each). Per germline, CDR1 SGHAT and CDR2 FQNNGV. This CDR3 has 14 residues. V dropped 5 bases and J dropped 5 bases, with 15 bases sitting between them. CDR3 nucleotides: TGTGCCAGCAGCCAAGCCCTAGGGGGGGAGACCCAGTACTTC. It specifies CASSQALGGETQYF.

The chain carries TRBV4-3 and TRBJ2-7, with a tentative D call TRBD1 (5 bases). CDR1 is LGHNA and CDR2 is YSLEER in the germline V gene. Trimming cost V 0 bases and J 6 bases, with 15 bases left between them. CDR3 length: 15 residues. CDR3 sequence (DNA): TGCGCCAGCAGCCAAGACCGTGACGTAACAGGCGAGCAGTACTTC. The encoded protein is CASSQDRDVTGEQYF.

This chain links TRBV15 with TRBJ1-5, with D uncertain. The V and J ends lost 0 bases and 7 bases respectively, with 7 bases between them. The CDR3 loop spans 13 amino acids. Germline-derived CDR1 and CDR2 are LNHNV and YYDKDF (reference sequence). The CDR3 DNA is TGTGCCACCAGCAGAGATCGGAACCAGCCCCAGCATTTT. It translates to CATSRDRNQPQHF.

This clone was found once. The V call is TRBV4-1, the J call TRBJ2-7; D ambiguous. Germline CDR1 and CDR2: MGHRA and YSYEKL. The CDR3 consists of 13 residues. Trimming removed 5 bases at V and 0 bases at J, with 8 bases between. In nucleotides, the CDR3 is TGCGCCAGCAGCTTAGCAAGCTCCTACGAGCAGTACTTC. Translating it yields CASSLASSYEQYF.

The rearrangement links TRBV29-1 to TRBJ2-7; 7 positions agree with TRBD2. Looked up from germline, CDR1 is SQVTM and CDR2 is ANQGSEA. J gave up 4 bases and V 4 bases, and 1 base lay outside the gene matches. The length of the CDR3 is 11 residues. The CDR3 bases are TGCAGCGTTGGGGAGGGATACGAGCAGTACTTC. Encoded protein: CSVGEGYEQYF.

The chain recombines TRBV30 with TRBJ1-4, with unresolved D. Trimming took off 0 bases at V and 0 bases at J, with 17 bases between the two ends. Germline V CDR1 and CDR2: GTSNPN, SVGIG (reference sequence). The CDR3 totals 18 residues. CDR3 DNA sequence: TGTGCCTGGAGTGTAGGGAAGGAGTGGGTTGCAACTAATGAAAAACTGTTTTTT. Encoded protein: CAWSVGKEWVATNEKLFF.

In this sample, this clone turned up once. This chain uses TRBV5-6 with TRBJ2-7, with unresolved D. Per germline, CDR1 SGHDT and CDR2 YYEEEE. CDR3 size: 13 residues. V lost 1 base to trimming and J lost 0 bases, with 5 bases between them. CDR3 protein: CASSLRSSYEQYF. CDR3 coding DNA: TGTGCCAGCAGCTTGAGGAGCTCCTACGAGCAGTACTTC.

This chain joins TRBV4-2 and TRBJ1-1; no firm D call. CDR1 and CDR2 (germline): LGHNA, YNFKEQ. The CDR3 has 15 amino acids. V lost 2 bases and J 1 base, leaving 11 bases between the germline ends. The CDR3 coding sequence is TGTGCCAGCAGCCAATCCGGAACCAAGAACACTGAAGCTTTCTTT. Its translation: CASSQSGTKNTEAFF.

This clone was seen only once. The chain carries TRBV9 and TRBJ2-7; 9 nucleotides align to TRBD2. The ends lost 0 bases at V and 3 bases at J; junction bases unmatched: 4. CDR1 is SGDLS, CDR2 YYNGEE, per germline. The CDR3 runs to 15 residues. The CDR3 DNA is TGTGCCAGCAGCGTAGTTGGTAGCGGGGGCTACGAGCAGTACTTC. Protein sequence: CASSVVGSGGYEQYF.

The chain joins TRBV7-6 to TRBJ2-7, with no clear D. Germline assignment: CDR1 SGHVS and CDR2 FNYEAQ. The CDR3 extends over 12 amino acids. The ends were cut back, 2 bases at V and 5 bases at J, with 7 bases in the middle. In DNA form, the CDR3 reads TGTGCCAGCAGCTTATCGGCGGACGAGCAGTACTTC. Its translation is CASSLSADEQYF.

The chain is built from TRBV7-2 and TRBJ2-5; 8 nucleotides match TRBD1. CDR1 and CDR2 from the germline V gene are SGHTA and FQGNSA. Trimming removed 3 bases from V and 5 bases from J; junction bases left unmatched: 2. This CDR3 contains 13 residues. CDR3 DNA: TGTGCCAGCAGCTTTTACAGGGGGGAGACCCAGTACTTC. Translating gives CASSFYRGETQYF.

The chain carries TRBV27 and TRBJ2-1; no clear D gene. This CDR3 comprises 13 residues. CDR1 and CDR2 (germline): MNHEY, SMNVEV (reference sequence). V lost 10 bases and J lost 2, with 12 bases in between. The CDR3: CATGGGAYNEQFF. In nucleotides, the CDR3 is TGTGCCACTGGCGGCGGCGCCTACAATGAGCAGTTCTTC.

V is TRBV7-2 and J is TRBJ2-3, with D maybe TRBD2 (5 bases). Germline-derived CDR1 and CDR2 are SGHTA and FQGNSA. Trimming took off 5 bases at V and 5 bases at J, with 14 bases between the two ends. This CDR3 has 14 residues. Here the CDR3 DNA reads TGTGCCAGCAGCCCCAATGTGGGGAGAGATACGCAGTATTTT. This translates into CASSPNVGRDTQYF.

This chain joins TRBV27 and TRBJ2-3; no clear D. The CDR3 consists of 11 residues. Germline values: CDR1 MNHEY, CDR2 SMNVEV (reference sequence). The V gene lost 4 bases and the J gene lost 5 bases, with 4 bases spanning the gap. The CDR3 is CASSSGDTQYF. CDR3 DNA: TGTGCCAGCAGTTCTGGAGATACGCAGTATTTT.

In its sample, this clone was seen once. The chain uses TRBV4-3 and TRBJ2-4; 9 positions match TRBD1. This CDR3 is 16 amino acids long. CDR1 and CDR2 from the germline V gene are LGHNA and YSLEER. With V trimmed by 0 bases and J by 7 bases, 7 bases remained unmatched. DNA of the CDR3: TGCGCCAGCAGCCAAGACCCGGGACAGGGAACTAACATTCAGTACTTC. Protein: CASSQDPGQGTNIQYF.

The CDR3 here is CASTLWGGSSYEQYF. For the CDR3, the DNA is TGTGCCAGCACTCTCTGGGGCGGAAGCTCCTACGAGCAGTACTTC. The genes are TRBV6-1 and TRBJ2-7; D possibly corresponds to TRBD1 (5 bases). Germline CDR1 is MNHNS and CDR2 is SASEGT. This CDR3 has 15 amino acids. V was pared by 7 bases and J by 0 bases, with 16 bases between.

This clone was counted only a few times. The chain couples TRBV20-1 to TRBJ2-7, with D unclear. CDR3 length: 11 amino acids. Germline CDR1 and CDR2: DFQATT and SNEGSKA (reference sequence). The V end was cut by 0 bases, the J end by 9 bases, with 9 bases between. The CDR3 spells CSARDYGRQYF. The CDR3 region has the DNA TGCAGTGCTAGAGATTACGGTCGGCAGTACTTC.